This passage covers 14 T cell receptor beta chains from one sample sequenced in a study of identical twins. TCRdb reanalysed the 5' RACE reads using MiXCR and keeps one entry per CDR3 protein. The sample lists about 520,000 distinct CDR3 sequences; under 25% were seen once. A further study also used this sample, focusing on T cells expressing NK-cell markers.

The specimen was CD4+ T cells sorted from blood. Receptors were obtained from a woman between 18 and 29 years old in good health.

In its sample, this clonotype was seen a few times. The rearrangement uses TRBV11-3 and TRBJ2-1, with D hard to call. CDR3 length: 14 amino acids. Germline V gene data show CDR1 as SGHNT and CDR2 as YENEEA. V was shortened by 5 bases and J by 5 bases, with 13 bases between the two germline ends. This CDR3 is CASSQLDRHNEQFF. The CDR3 region has the DNA TGTGCCAGCAGCCAGCTGGACCGTCACAATGAGCAGTTCTTC.

The genes are TRBV11-2 and TRBJ1-5, with 8 bases matching TRBD1. Germline assignment: CDR1 SGHAT and CDR2 FQNNGV. Trimming took 5 bases from V and 5 from J; bases not matched to a gene: 8. This CDR3 has 15 amino acids. In DNA, the CDR3 is TGTGCCAGCAGCCCGAGGACAGGGACAGATCAGCCCCAGCATTTT. This gives the protein CASSPRTGTDQPQHF.

V usage is TRBV7-2 and J usage is TRBJ2-7, with TRBD1 matching over 7 bases. V trimming: 0 bases; J trimming: 2 bases; junction bases outside the gene matches: 4. The CDR3 has 15 residues. CDR1 and CDR2 (germline): SGHTA, FQGNSA. The DNA for the CDR3 is TGTGCCAGCAGCTTAGCTGTGGGACAGCCCTACGAGCAGTACTTC. Protein product: CASSLAVGQPYEQYF.

This clonotype appeared many times. The rearrangement joins TRBV24-1 to TRBJ2-3; maybe TRBD2 (6 bases). V was clipped by 3 bases and J by 5 bases, with 11 bases between them. Germline V gene lookup returns CDR1 KGHDR and CDR2 SFDVKD. The CDR3 has 14 residues. This CDR3 is CATSDGGRGDTQYF. Here the CDR3 DNA reads TGTGCCACCAGTGATGGAGGGCGGGGAGATACGCAGTATTTT.

The CDR3 here is CARHRVCNEQFF. CDR3 in DNA: TGTGCCCGCCACAGGGTTTGCAATGAGCAGTTCTTC. This chain links TRBV21-1 with TRBJ2-1; the table assigns TRBD1, which was not confirmed against the DNA. TRBV21-1 is noted as a pseudogene. This CDR3 has 12 amino acids.

This sequence joins TRBV12-3 or TRBV12-4 and TRBJ1-2, with TRBD1 identical over 7 bases. The CDR3 spans 15 residues. After removal of 4 bases from V and 3 bases from J, the junction contained 8 bases not matched to a gene. CDR3 in amino acids: CASSYGTAIYYGYTF. The CDR3 coding sequence is TGTGCCAGCAGTTATGGGACAGCGATTTACTATGGCTACACCTTC.

Many counts were recorded for this clonotype. V usage is TRBV7-3 and J usage is TRBJ2-1, with 8 positions matching TRBD2. In germline, CDR1 is SGHTA, CDR2 FQGTGA. V lost 4 bases to trimming and J lost 7 bases; unmatched junction nucleotides: 12. The CDR3 has 16 amino acids. CDR3 coding DNA: TGTGCCAGCAGCTCACGTTTGGGTAGCGGGGCGAATGAGCAGTTCTTC. This translates into CASSSRLGSGANEQFF.

This clonotype was seen a few times. The chain uses TRBV5-1 and TRBJ2-7; TRBD1 agrees at 10 bases. The CDR3 length is 15 residues. Germline V gene data show CDR1 as SGHRS and CDR2 as YFSETQ. The V gene end was trimmed by 2 bases and the J gene end by 4 bases; junction bases not matched to a gene: 6. The CDR3 DNA sequence: TGCGCCAGCAGCTTCAAGGGACAGGGGAAGTACGAGCAGTACTTC. Its translation is CASSFKGQGKYEQYF.

There are a few counts of this clonotype. V gene TRBV29-1 combines with J gene TRBJ2-3; 10 positions match TRBD1. The CDR3 totals 14 residues. Germline V gene lookup returns CDR1 SQVTM and CDR2 ANQGSEA. After removal of 6 bases from V and 5 bases from J, the junction contained 8 bases not matched to a gene. For the CDR3, the DNA is TGCAGCGTGGTAGACAGGGGGCTAGGAGATACGCAGTATTTT. Its translation: CSVVDRGLGDTQYF.

This clonotype has more than one count but fewer than ten. The V call is TRBV5-1, the J call TRBJ2-2, with D unclear. The CDR3 consists of 14 residues. Germline V gene data show CDR1 as SGHRS and CDR2 as YFSETQ. V lost 2 bases and J lost 3, with 8 bases in between. CDR3 region: CASSFLAHTGELFF. The CDR3, as DNA: TGCGCCAGCAGCTTCCTCGCCCACACCGGGGAGCTGTTTTTT.

The rearrangement joins TRBV20-1 to TRBJ2-6; D perhaps matches TRBD2 (6 bases). The CDR3 contains 18 residues. V gave up 0 bases and J gave up 4 bases, with 19 bases separating them. CDR1 is DFQATT, CDR2 SNEGSKA, per germline (reference sequence). CDR3 DNA sequence: TGCAGTGCTAGAGATCCGGGGGATCCCTCCTCCGGGGCCAACGTCCTGACTTTC. Encoded protein: CSARDPGDPSSGANVLTF.

This clonotype was seen a few times. The genes are TRBV20-1 and TRBJ2-1; 11 nucleotides align to TRBD2. The CDR3 extends over 16 amino acids. Trimming at V came to 0 bases and at J to 6 bases, leaving 7 bases not matched to a gene. Looked up from germline, CDR1 is DFQATT and CDR2 is SNEGSKA (reference sequence). The CDR3 DNA follows: TGCAGTGCTAGAGACGCGAGACTAGCGGGACTCAATGAGCAGTTCTTC. It yields the protein CSARDARLAGLNEQFF.

This clonotype was seen a few times. The chain recombines TRBV6-5 with TRBJ2-1; 15 bases line up with TRBD2. V trimming: 2 bases; J trimming: 6 bases; junction bases outside the gene matches: 5. Germline assignment: CDR1 MNHEY and CDR2 SVGAGI. The CDR3 runs to 17 residues. The DNA of the CDR3 is TGTGCCAGCAGTTACCGCAGGACTAGCGGGAGGGGCAATGAGCAGTTCTTC. This encodes CASSYRRTSGRGNEQFF.

This clonotype turned up a few times. The chain joins TRBV29-1 to TRBJ1-3; D is unclear. The V end was cut by 4 bases, the J end by 0 bases, with 10 bases between. CDR1 is SQVTM, CDR2 ANQGSEA, per germline. The CDR3 consists of 14 residues. The CDR3 spells CSVVLRYSGNTIYF. The CDR3 DNA follows: TGCAGCGTTGTTTTGCGTTACTCTGGAAACACCATATATTTT. Filled out from reference TRBV29-1 and TRBJ1-3, the complete variable domain reads SAVISQKPSRDICQRGTSLTIQCQVDSQVTMMFWYRQQPGQSLTLIATANQGSEATYESGFVIDKFPISRPNLTFSTLTVSNMSPEDSSIYLCSVVLRYSGNTIYFGEGSWLTVV.